The next 11 T cell receptor beta chains were all read from a single sample in a study of shared clonotypes between healthy human individuals. TCRdb's table, derived via immunoSEQ multiplex PCR, lists solely in-frame clones and lacks some. The sample has around 2,000,000 clones; roughly 94% are singletons. Input material: naive CD4+ T cells sorted from blood. The subset here: CD45RA+ positively selected. These receptors all come from a man between 18 and 29 years old in good health.

Regarding this clone: Distinct nucleotide sequences in the sample also encode this CDR3. CDR3 protein: CASSESPNQPQHF. The CDR3 nucleotides are TGTGCCAGCAGTGAATCCCCTAATCAGCCCCAGCATTTT. The rearrangement links TRBV6-1 to TRBJ1-5; D gene uncertain. Trimming pared 2 bases from V and 4 bases from J, leaving 6 bases between. Germline lookup yields CDR1 MNHNS and CDR2 SASEGT. There are 13 residues in the CDR3.

This rearrangement joins TRBV4-3 to TRBJ1-5; TRBD1 might be the D (5 bases). The CDR3 contains 15 residues. Between the trimmed V and J ends, which lost 3 bases and 4 bases, there was a span of 13 bases. Germline assignment: CDR1 LGHNA and CDR2 YSLEER. The CDR3 nucleotides read TGCGCCAGCAGCCACCGTGTGGGGGAAAATCAGCCCCAGCATTTT. It is translated as CASSHRVGENQPQHF.

The chain recombines TRBV30 with TRBJ2-7; 7 bases map to TRBD2. The CDR3 has 17 residues. V dropped 5 bases and J dropped 0; count of bases not matched to a gene: 16. Germline V lookup: CDR1 GTSNPN, CDR2 SVGIG (reference sequence). This chain's CDR3 is CAWGSSGGTYSSYEQYF. CDR3 coding DNA: TGTGCCTGGGGCTCTTCCGGGGGGACTTATAGCTCCTACGAGCAGTACTTC.

The chain uses TRBV6-6 and TRBJ1-5; unclear D gene. Germline-derived CDR1 and CDR2 are MNHNY and SVGAGI (reference sequence). The CDR3 has 15 residues. With 6 bases removed from V and 0 bases from J, the gap between germline ends came to 12 bases. This chain's CDR3 is CASSRTGYSNQPQHF. CDR3 DNA: TGTGCCAGCAGCCGAACGGGATATAGCAATCAGCCCCAGCATTTT.

This sequence joins TRBV4-3 and TRBJ1-2; D gene ambiguous. The CDR3 length is 14 residues. The germline CDR1 and CDR2 sequences are LGHNA and YSLEER. V was clipped by 0 bases and J by 2 bases, with 7 bases between them. The CDR3 nucleotides read TGCGCCAGCAGCCAAGAGTTTGGAAACTATGGCTACACCTTC. This codes for CASSQEFGNYGYTF.

The genes are TRBV2 and TRBJ2-7; perhaps D is TRBD1 or TRBD2 (5 bases each). This CDR3 region has 13 residues. Germline-derived CDR1 and CDR2 are SNHLY and FYNNEI. V dropped 4 bases and J dropped 3 bases, with 10 bases sitting between them. The CDR3 DNA follows: TGTGCCAGCAGTGCGGGACGCAGCTACGAGCAGTACTTC. As protein: CASSAGRSYEQYF.

The chain uses TRBV27 and TRBJ1-5, with 10 positions matching TRBD1. This CDR3 has 14 amino acids. The germline V gene encodes CDR1 MNHEY and CDR2 SMNVEV (reference sequence). Trimming removed 6 bases from V and 4 bases from J; junction bases left unmatched: 3. Written as DNA, the CDR3 is TGTGCCAGCAGCTCGGACAGGGGGAATCAGCCCCAGCATTTT. As protein: CASSSDRGNQPQHF.

The rearrangement joins TRBV10-1 to TRBJ2-7, with TRBD1 matching 7 bases. The CDR3 is 14 amino acids. Germline loops: CDR1 WNHNN, CDR2 SYGVQD (reference sequence). Losses at the gene ends were 9 bases for V and 3 bases for J; bases not matched to a gene: 11. This chain's CDR3 is CARIGQAEHYEQYF. The CDR3 DNA is TGCGCCAGAATCGGACAGGCTGAACACTACGAGCAGTACTTC.

The chain is built from TRBV18 and TRBJ1-3; TRBD1 agrees at 7 bases. Germline V gene sequence: CDR1 KGHSH, CDR2 LQKENI. The junction had 8 bases not matched to a gene; V was cut back by 3 bases and J by 0 bases. CDR3 length: 17 residues. The chain's CDR3 is CASSPRQGGYSGNTIYF. Here the CDR3 DNA reads TGTGCCAGCTCACCGCGACAGGGAGGCTACTCTGGAAACACCATATATTTT.

The V gene is TRBV30, the J gene TRBJ1-4, with 8 bases fitting TRBD1. Germline V gene lookup returns CDR1 GTSNPN and CDR2 SVGIG (reference sequence). With V trimmed by 0 bases and J by 10 bases, 10 bases remained unmatched. The CDR3 loop spans 15 amino acids. The CDR3 here is CAWSVQGTGGGKLFF. The CDR3 coding sequence is TGTGCCTGGAGTGTACAGGGGACAGGCGGTGGAAAACTGTTTTTT.

The chain employs TRBV12-1 and TRBJ1-2; the table gives TRBD1 as D, unverified against the DNA. TRBV12-1 is a pseudogene segment. This CDR3 has 14 amino acids. This CDR3 is CASSSGQLNYGYTF. In DNA form, the CDR3 reads TGTGCCAGCAGCTCGGGACAGCTTAACTATGGCTACACCTTC.